These 21 T cell receptor beta chains came from one sample sequenced in a study of blood T cell repertoires in COVID-19. TCRdb's table, derived via immunoSEQ multiplex PCR, lists solely in-frame clones and lacks some. The sample records about 310,000 clones, around 90% being singletons. Sequencing was performed on PBMCs or T cells enriched from blood (not recorded which). The receptor set was obtained from a man aged 55-75 years who had recovered from COVID-19.

V and J are TRBV11-3 and TRBJ2-6, with D unclear. This CDR3 has 14 residues. V was clipped by 4 bases and J by 0 bases, with 4 bases between them. Germline V gene data show CDR1 as SGHNT and CDR2 as YENEEA. CDR3 nucleotide sequence: TGTGCCAGCAGCTCCGGCTCTGGGGCCAACGTCCTGACTTTC. As protein: CASSSGSGANVLTF.

The chain has TRBV5-1 and TRBJ2-7; TRBD1 agrees at 7 bases. The CDR3 length is 16 residues. The germline CDR1 and CDR2 sequences are SGHRS and YFSETQ. With 0 bases clipped from V and 2 bases from J, the junction kept 8 bases outside the gene matches. The CDR3: CASSLAQGTRAYEQYF. CDR3 DNA sequence: TGCGCCAGCAGCTTGGCACAGGGGACAAGGGCCTACGAGCAGTACTTC.

This chain connects TRBV5-1 to TRBJ2-1; D is unclear. The germline V gene encodes CDR1 SGHRS and CDR2 YFSETQ. The CDR3 covers 13 residues. The germline V and J ends were trimmed by 2 bases and 6 bases, with 9 bases remaining between them. CDR3 protein: CASSLDPSNEQFF. The CDR3 coding sequence is TGCGCCAGCAGCTTAGACCCTAGCAATGAGCAGTTCTTC.

The chain uses TRBV28 and TRBJ1-3, with TRBD1 identical over 11 bases. CDR3 length: 17 residues. Trimming removed 6 bases from V and 2 bases from J; junction bases left unmatched: 9. Germline V gene lookup returns CDR1 MDHEN and CDR2 SYDVKM. CDR3 amino acids: CASSPLEGQGAGNTIYF. As DNA, the CDR3 is TGTGCCAGCAGCCCCCTGGAGGGACAGGGGGCTGGAAACACCATATATTTT.

The J gene is TRBJ2-7, the V gene TRBV11-3; D is possibly TRBD1 (5 bases). CDR1 SGHNT and CDR2 YENEEA come from the germline V gene. Trimming shortened V by 5 bases and J by 3 bases, and 11 bases separated the two germline ends. CDR3 length: 13 amino acids. The CDR3 nucleotides are TGTGCCAGCAGCATTACAGGTATCTACGAGCAGTACTTC. Amino acid sequence: CASSITGIYEQYF.

The chain employs TRBV28 and TRBJ2-7; 11 nucleotides align to TRBD1. CDR1 MDHEN and CDR2 SYDVKM come from the germline V gene. The CDR3 covers 15 residues. The trim removed 2 bases at V and 8 bases at J, leaving 8 bases unmatched. DNA of the CDR3: TGTGCCAGCAGTTTAAGTAGGACAGGGGGCGCAAAGCAGTACTTC. Protein sequence: CASSLSRTGGAKQYF.

The rearrangement uses TRBV7-3 and TRBJ2-1, with TRBD2 as a possible D gene (5 bases). The V gene's germline CDR1 is SGHTA and CDR2 FQGTGA. The CDR3 extends over 15 amino acids. The V gene lost 4 bases and the J gene lost 0 bases, with 10 bases spanning the gap. The CDR3 loop reads CASSSDRGSYNEQFF. In DNA form, the CDR3 reads TGTGCCAGCAGCTCCGACCGGGGCTCCTACAATGAGCAGTTCTTC.

The V gene is TRBV12-3 or TRBV12-4, the J gene TRBJ2-1, with D perhaps matching TRBD1 (5 bases). The ends were cut back, 6 bases at V and 2 bases at J, with 5 bases in the middle. CDR3 size: 12 residues. The CDR3 spells CASRGPYNEQFF. The CDR3 nucleotides read TGTGCCAGCAGGGGGCCCTACAATGAGCAGTTCTTC.

This clone was observed a few times. The CDR3 loop reads CASSVSGGSGREKLFF. The CDR3 nucleotides read TGTGCCAGCAGCGTATCAGGGGGCTCGGGGCGTGAAAAACTGTTTTTT. This chain uses TRBV5-4 with TRBJ1-4; 8 bases agree with TRBD1. There are 16 residues in the CDR3. Germline CDR1 is SGHNT and CDR2 is YYREEE (reference sequence). V lost 4 bases, J lost 7 bases, and 12 bases stayed unmatched.

A remark on this clone: This sample includes further DNA sequences coding for the same CDR3. V and J are TRBV28 and TRBJ2-7, with unresolved D. CDR3 length: 11 residues. V dropped 2 bases and J dropped 4 bases, with 3 bases sitting between them. Germline values: CDR1 MDHEN, CDR2 SYDVKM. CDR3 amino acids: CASSLQYEQYF. The CDR3 bases are TGTGCCAGCAGTTTACAGTACGAGCAGTACTTC.

The chain couples TRBV19 to TRBJ1-2; 7 bases agree with TRBD1. Germline V CDR1 and CDR2: LNHDA, SQIVND (reference sequence). After removal of 9 bases from V and 7 bases from J, the junction contained 8 bases not matched to a gene. This CDR3 has 12 amino acids. The CDR3 protein is CASVFGDSGYTF. The DNA for the CDR3 is TGTGCCAGCGTATTCGGGGACAGTGGCTACACCTTC.

The V gene is TRBV27, the J gene TRBJ2-5; D may be TRBD2 (6 bases). Germline values: CDR1 MNHEY, CDR2 SMNVEV (reference sequence). V was cut by 6 bases and J by 5 bases, with 16 bases left in between. The CDR3 extends over 14 amino acids. The CDR3 nucleotides read TGTGCCAGCAGACTAGCCTTGTTTGTTGAGACCCAGTACTTC. Amino acid sequence: CASRLALFVETQYF.

V usage is TRBV28 and J usage is TRBJ1-3; D unresolved. Germline V lookup: CDR1 MDHEN, CDR2 SYDVKM. V lost 4 bases and J 0 bases, leaving 13 bases between the germline ends. The CDR3 totals 16 residues. The CDR3 spells CASSSLTSVSGNTIYF. CDR3 nucleotide sequence: TGTGCCAGCAGTTCTCTTACATCCGTCTCTGGAAACACCATATATTTT.

The chain couples TRBV10-3 to TRBJ2-3, with D perhaps TRBD2 (6 bases). The CDR3 sequence is 15 residues long. V was shortened by 2 bases and J by 0 bases, with 9 bases between the two germline ends. Germline-derived CDR1 and CDR2 are ENHRY and SYGVKD. The CDR3 nucleotides are TGTGCCATCAGTGAGAACAGCGGGAGCACAGATACGCAGTATTTT. It is translated as CAISENSGSTDTQYF.

J is TRBJ1-1 and V is TRBV27; a weak D match, TRBD1 (5 bases). Germline CDR1 MNHEY, CDR2 SMNVEV (reference sequence). The V end was cut by 6 bases, the J end by 3 bases, with 17 bases between. This CDR3 comprises 15 residues. CDR3 nucleotide sequence: TGTGCCAGCAGACCCGGTCACCTGGGGCACACTGAAGCTTTCTTT. This sequence encodes CASRPGHLGHTEAFF.

The chain combines TRBV28 with TRBJ2-3; D not resolved. The CDR3 runs 11 residues. V lost 1 base, J lost 7 bases, and 3 bases lay in between. Per germline, CDR1 MDHEN and CDR2 SYDVKM. CDR3 bases: TGTGCCAGCAGTTTATTAAATACGCAGTATTTT. Protein product: CASSLLNTQYF.

The J gene is TRBJ2-3, the V gene TRBV27; a possible D gene is TRBD1 (6 bases). The V and J ends lost 2 bases and 4 bases respectively, with 13 bases between them. Germline CDR1 reads MNHEY; CDR2 reads SMNVEV (reference sequence). The CDR3 is 15 amino acids. The chain's CDR3 is CASSLAAGVADTQYF. DNA of the CDR3: TGTGCCAGCAGTTTAGCCGCAGGGGTTGCAGATACGCAGTATTTT.

The V and J genes are TRBV5-1 and TRBJ2-3; 10 bases fit TRBD2. The length of the CDR3 is 15 residues. Germline lookup yields CDR1 SGHRS and CDR2 YFSETQ. V shed 2 bases and J 4 bases; nucleotides not matched to a gene: 4. As DNA, the CDR3 is TGCGCCAGCAGCTTCCTAGCGGGAGCGGCAGATACGCAGTATTTT. Translating it yields CASSFLAGAADTQYF.

The rearrangement joins TRBV7-3 to TRBJ2-2, with 7 bases identical to TRBD2. The germline V gene encodes CDR1 SGHTA and CDR2 FQGTGA. The junction had 4 bases not matched to a gene; V was cut back by 6 bases and J by 0 bases. CDR3 length: 15 residues. Written as DNA, the CDR3 is TGTGCCAGCAGTCAAGGACTAGCGAACACCGGGGAGCTGTTTTTT. It translates to CASSQGLANTGELFF.

V is TRBV19 and J is TRBJ1-5; D is unclear. The CDR3 totals 13 residues. Germline-derived CDR1 and CDR2 are LNHDA and SQIVND (reference sequence). The germline V and J ends were trimmed by 6 bases and 9 bases, with 15 bases remaining between them. The CDR3 here is CASRQTGIGPQHF. In DNA, the CDR3 is TGTGCCAGTAGACAGACGGGAATCGGGCCCCAGCATTTT.

This rearrangement joins TRBV28 to TRBJ1-2; maybe TRBD1 (6 bases). Trimming shortened V by 3 bases and J by 4 bases, and 12 bases separated the two germline ends. Germline V gene sequence: CDR1 MDHEN, CDR2 SYDVKM. The length of the CDR3 is 14 residues. CDR3: CASSLQGSGYGYTF. In nucleotides, the CDR3 is TGTGCCAGCAGTTTGCAGGGGTCGGGCTATGGCTACACCTTC.